A selection of T cell receptor beta chains follows, all from one sample in a study of blood T cell repertoires in COVID-19. TCRdb's table, derived via immunoSEQ multiplex PCR, lists solely in-frame clones and lacks some. The sample includes roughly 230,000 clones, 80% to 90% of them seen just once. Material for sequencing was peripheral blood. All receptors derive from a man aged 35-49 years with acute or convalescent COVID-19. Both conserved end residues are part of each CDR3. A D gene is named only where the DNA matches it firmly. Size tells how often a clone was seen (once, few, many) or the class of an expanded clone, and some rows leave it out.

>NA|TRBJ2-7|TRBV19|NA|14
CASSMVAGSYEQYF
TGTGCCAGTAGTATGGTGGCGGGATCCTACGAGCAGTACTTC
>NA|TRBJ2-2|TRBV4-3|NA|17
CASSQERQDFNTGELFF
TGCGCCAGCAGCCAAGAACGGCAGGACTTCAACACCGGGGAGCTGTTTTTT
>NA|TRBJ2-5|TRBV7-2|few|14
CASSFEPRGETQYF
TGTGCCAGCAGCTTCGAGCCCCGGGGAGAGACCCAGTACTTC
>NA|TRBJ2-7|TRBV6-5|NA|16
CASSSPLDSGSYEQYF
TGTGCCAGCAGTTCCCCCTTGGATAGCGGCTCCTACGAGCAGTACTTC
>TRBD2|TRBJ2-1|TRBV30|NA|15
CAWSVPGGAYNEQFF
TGTGCCTGGAGTGTACCCGGGGGGGCCTACAATGAGCAGTTCTTC
>NA|TRBJ1-6|TRBV28|NA|15
CASTSEGKLWSPLHF
TGTGCCAGTACGTCGGAGGGGAAATTATGGTCACCCCTCCACTTT
>TRBD1|TRBJ1-5|TRBV6-5|NA|15
CASRFRDRGAQPQHF
TGTGCCAGCAGATTCCGGGACAGGGGTGCTCAGCCCCAGCATTTT
>TRBD1|TRBJ1-1|TRBV30|NA|12
CAWTGGFTEAFF
TGTGCCTGGACAGGGGGCTTTACTGAAGCTTTCTTT
>TRBD1|TRBJ1-2|TRBV7-3|NA|15
CASSLGTGGSYGYTF
TGTGCCAGCAGCTTAGGGACAGGGGGAAGCTATGGCTACACCTTC
>TRBD1|TRBJ2-1|TRBV6-5|NA|13
CASHFDRVNEQFF
TGTGCCAGCCATTTTGACAGGGTGAATGAGCAGTTCTTC
>TRBD1|TRBJ1-2|TRBV5-6|NA|16
CASSPGTGGGNYGYTF
TGTGCCAGCAGCCCAGGGACAGGAGGGGGTAACTATGGCTACACCTTC
>NA|TRBJ1-5|TRBV10-1|NA|10
CAGHNQPQHF
TGCGCCGGCCACAATCAGCCCCAGCATTTT
>TRBD2|TRBJ2-7|TRBV10-1|NA|14
CASSDSRWEGEQYF
TGCGCCAGCAGTGATTCCCGATGGGAGGGCGAGCAGTACTTC
>TRBD1|TRBJ1-2|TRBV9|NA|16
CASSAFSTGGGRGYTF
TGTGCCAGCAGCGCCTTTTCGACAGGGGGCGGGAGAGGCTACACCTTC
>TRBD2|TRBJ2-1|TRBV4-1|NA|14
CASSLTGTSTEQFF
TGCGCCAGCAGCCTAACCGGGACTAGTACTGAGCAGTTCTTC
>TRBD1|TRBJ2-7|TRBV10-3|NA|12
CAISDRGYEQYF
TGTGCCATCAGCGACAGGGGCTACGAGCAGTACTTC
>TRBD1|TRBJ1-5|TRBV11-2|NA|15
CASSAGTGYNQPQHF
TGTGCCAGCAGCGCCGGGACAGGGTACAATCAGCCCCAGCATTTT
>NA|TRBJ2-5|TRBV5-5|NA|14
CASSFGSGPETQYF
TGTGCCAGCAGCTTCGGCAGCGGCCCGGAGACCCAGTACTTC
>NA|TRBJ1-2|TRBV18|NA|17
CASSPRADSAPNYGYTF
TGTGCCAGCTCACCACGAGCAGACAGCGCACCTAACTATGGCTACACCTTC
>TRBD2|TRBJ2-1|TRBV19|NA|15
CASSALAGGPGEQFF
TGTGCCAGTAGTGCCCTAGCGGGGGGGCCAGGGGAGCAGTTCTTC
>NA|TRBJ1-6|TRBV5-6|NA|14
CASSLRERNSPLHF
TGTGCCAGCAGCTTGAGGGAGAGGAATTCACCCCTCCACTTT
>TRBD1|TRBJ2-1|TRBV4-3|NA|15
CASSRDRATYNEQFF
TGCGCCAGCAGCCGAGACAGGGCGACCTACAATGAGCAGTTCTTC
>NA|TRBJ2-7|TRBV10-3|few|13
CATALGGTYEQYF
TGTGCCACCGCTCTAGGAGGGACCTACGAGCAGTACTTC
>TRBD1|TRBJ2-1|TRBV29-1|NA|16
CSVVDRAQSNGDEQFF
TGCAGCGTGGTTGACAGGGCTCAGAGTAATGGGGATGAGCAGTTCTTC
>TRBD1|TRBJ1-1|TRBV7-3|NA|14
CASSSQGMNTEAFF
TGTGCCAGCAGCTCACAGGGGATGAACACTGAAGCTTTCTTT
>NA|TRBJ1-5|TRBV5-5|few|15
CASSPGVGDNQPQHF
TGTGCCAGCAGCCCGGGCGTAGGGGATAATCAGCCCCAGCATTTT
>NA|TRBJ1-6|TRBV5-6|NA|16
CASSFIAAGGNSPLHF
TGTGCCAGCAGCTTCATCGCGGCTGGGGGGAATTCACCCCTCCACTTT